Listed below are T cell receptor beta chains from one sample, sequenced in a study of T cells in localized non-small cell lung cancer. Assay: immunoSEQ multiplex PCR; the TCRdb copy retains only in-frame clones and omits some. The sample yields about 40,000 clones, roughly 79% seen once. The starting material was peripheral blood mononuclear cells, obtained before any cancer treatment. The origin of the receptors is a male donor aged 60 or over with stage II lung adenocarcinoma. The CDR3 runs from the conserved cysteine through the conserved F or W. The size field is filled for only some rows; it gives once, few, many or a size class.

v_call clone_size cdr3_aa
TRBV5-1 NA CASSLGIGLEQYF
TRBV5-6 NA CASSLGQTLSGNTIYF
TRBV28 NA CASSTLAGAYEQYF
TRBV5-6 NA CASSLRLRQGNEQYF
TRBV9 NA CASSVENWNTGELFF
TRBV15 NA CATSRDRASYNEQFF
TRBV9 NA CASSVDPTGGYTF
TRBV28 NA CASRGTGRTEAFF
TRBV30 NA CAWTGNSGNTIYF
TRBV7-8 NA CASSPLIGEQFF
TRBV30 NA CAWKGGTYEQYF
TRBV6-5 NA CASSYGGSSTDTQYF
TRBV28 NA CASSSGDLATEAFF
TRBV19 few CASSIGGHSNQPQHF
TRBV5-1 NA CASSSGTGEQYF
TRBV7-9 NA CASSLARLGSTGELFF
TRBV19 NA CASSKEDSDYGYTF
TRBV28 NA CATSGVAGYTF
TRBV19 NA CASSIGAASDTQYF
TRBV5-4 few CASSLGAGQPSYGYTF